What follows are 25 T cell receptor beta chains derived from one specimen sequenced in a study of spatial heterogeneity in lung cancer. TCRdb re-called the 5' RACE reads through MiXCR, storing one row per CDR3 protein. The profile shows roughly 91,000 distinct CDR3 sequences, approximately 21% of them singletons. Stated time point: sample taken at primary tumor resection. Unsorted samples of tumor, nontumor lung or frozen PBMC had their whole RNA sequenced. The sample consisted of PBMCs, taken at surgery. The receptors were gathered from a male donor with early-stage non-small cell lung cancer.

The chain recombines TRBV9 with TRBJ2-5, with 7 positions matching TRBD1. V shed 1 base, J shed 3 bases, and the junction held 12 bases outside the gene matches. Germline CDR1 reads SGDLS; CDR2 reads YYNGEE. This CDR3 is 17 amino acids long. The CDR3 DNA is TGTGCCAGCAGCGTATGGGCGGAAGGGGGCCCAGAAGAGACCCAGTACTTC. This codes for CASSVWAEGGPEETQYF.

This clonotype was seen a handful of times. This chain connects TRBV2 to TRBJ2-2; D might be TRBD2 (6 bases). The CDR3 has 16 residues. CDR1 is SNHLY and CDR2 is FYNNEI in the germline V gene. V gave up 1 base and J gave up 2 bases, with 11 bases separating them. The CDR3 nucleotides read TGTGCCAGCAGTGAAGTCTGGGGAGGAAACACCGGGGAGCTGTTTTTT. Its translation is CASSEVWGGNTGELFF.

This clonotype has just a few counts. CDR3 nucleotides: TGCAGTGCTAGGGGGGATACCGGCACAGATACGCAGTATTTT. Protein product: CSARGDTGTDTQYF. The genes are TRBV20-1 and TRBJ2-3; D possibly matches TRBD1 or TRBD2 (5 bases each). The CDR3 is made up of 14 amino acids. CDR1 is DFQATT and CDR2 is SNEGSKA in the germline V gene (reference sequence). V was shortened by 3 bases and J by 1 base, with 11 bases between the two germline ends.

The chain recombines TRBV6-6 with TRBJ2-3; TRBD2 agrees at 10 bases. CDR3 length: 15 residues. J lost 5 bases, V lost 2 bases, and 4 bases had no gene match. From germline, CDR1 is MNHNY and CDR2 SVGAGI (reference sequence). The CDR3 sequence: CASSYGLAGEDTQYF. The DNA for the CDR3 is TGTGCCAGCAGTTACGGCCTAGCGGGGGAAGATACGCAGTATTTT.

The rearrangement joins TRBV6-6 to TRBJ2-7; perhaps TRBD1 as D (6 bases). This CDR3 contains 14 residues. Germline CDR1 reads MNHNY; CDR2 reads SVGAGI (reference sequence). Trimming left V 5 bases short and J 5 bases short, with 16 bases between. This CDR3 reads CASSADSLENEQYF. CDR3 in DNA: TGTGCCAGCAGTGCGGACAGCTTAGAAAACGAGCAGTACTTC.

The rearrangement uses TRBV28 and TRBJ2-3; a possible D gene is TRBD1 (6 bases). CDR1 and CDR2 from the germline V gene are MDHEN and SYDVKM. Between the trimmed V and J ends, which lost 8 bases and 2 bases, there was a span of 11 bases. This CDR3 spans 13 amino acids. Here the CDR3 reads CASGTTNTDTQYF. CDR3 sequence (DNA): TGTGCCAGCGGGACAACGAACACAGATACGCAGTATTTT.

The V gene is TRBV28, the J gene TRBJ2-7; D ambiguous. The V end lost 7 bases, the J end lost 0 bases, and 19 bases lay between the germline ends. Germline assignment: CDR1 MDHEN and CDR2 SYDVKM. The CDR3 is 16 residues long. The CDR3 DNA reads as TGTGCCAGCACCCCAGCCCGGGCAGAGAGCTCCTACGAGCAGTACTTC. This gives the protein CASTPARAESSYEQYF.

The chain is built from TRBV12-3 or TRBV12-4 and TRBJ1-1, with D unresolved. With 3 bases removed from V and 3 bases from J, the gap between germline ends came to 17 bases. The CDR3 covers 16 residues. The CDR3: CASSFGESLIHTEAFF. CDR3 sequence (DNA): TGTGCCAGCAGTTTTGGTGAGTCCCTGATTCACACTGAAGCTTTCTTT.

The chain employs TRBV20-1 and TRBJ1-5; TRBD1 might be the D (6 bases). Looked up from germline, CDR1 is DFQATT and CDR2 is SNEGSKA (reference sequence). The ends were cut back, 1 base at V and 2 bases at J, with 9 bases in the middle. This CDR3 contains 14 residues. The CDR3 protein is CSARGPGGNQPQHF. The CDR3 DNA is TGCAGTGCTAGAGGGCCAGGGGGCAATCAGCCCCAGCATTTT.

This clonotype was seen a handful of times. This sequence joins TRBV30 and TRBJ1-1, with D possibly being TRBD1 (5 bases). The germline V gene has CDR1 GTSNPN and CDR2 SVGIG (reference sequence). The ends were cut back, 2 bases at V and 3 bases at J, with 13 bases in the middle. This CDR3 region has 14 residues. CDR3 sequence: CAWSNYGGDTEAFF. The CDR3, as DNA: TGTGCCTGGAGTAACTATGGAGGGGACACTGAAGCTTTCTTT.

Judged by abundance, this clonotype is medium-sized. The gene calls are TRBV24-1 and TRBJ2-1, with D maybe TRBD1 (6 bases). V lost 9 bases, J lost 7 bases, and 18 bases lay in between. From germline, CDR1 is KGHDR and CDR2 SFDVKD. This CDR3 has 14 residues. CDR3 sequence reads: CATSPDSSPNEQFF. Written as DNA, the CDR3 is TGTGCCACCTCTCCGGACAGCTCGCCGAATGAGCAGTTCTTC.

There are a few counts of this clonotype. The chain has TRBV7-3 and TRBJ1-1, with 10 bases fitting TRBD1. From germline, CDR1 is SGHTA and CDR2 FQGTGA. The CDR3 has 14 amino acids. Trimming at V came to 5 bases and at J to 2 bases, leaving 2 bases not matched to a gene. The CDR3 spells CASSRQGANTEAFF. The CDR3 bases are TGTGCCAGCAGCCGACAGGGGGCAAACACTGAAGCTTTCTTT.

This clonotype occurred a few times. The chain joins TRBV29-1 to TRBJ2-2, with D perhaps matching TRBD2 (5 bases). V was pared by 6 bases and J by 7 bases, with 9 bases between. This CDR3 is built from 11 residues. CDR1 and CDR2 (germline): SQVTM, ANQGSEA. The DNA of the CDR3 is TGCAGCGTCCGGGGTAGCGGGGAGCTGTTTTTT. As protein: CSVRGSGELFF.

This clonotype was seen a few times. The rearrangement joins TRBV5-5 to TRBJ1-2; tentative D call: TRBD1 (5 bases). The CDR3 is 14 amino acids. V gave up 5 bases and J gave up 8 bases, with 19 bases separating them. Germline CDR1 and CDR2: SGHKS and YYEKEE (reference sequence). Here the CDR3 reads CASSSPEGPGGYTF. CDR3 bases: TGTGCCAGCAGTTCCCCGGAGGGCCCAGGGGGCTACACCTTC.

This clonotype was observed a handful of times. The rearrangement joins TRBV11-2 to TRBJ1-3; unclear D gene. The CDR3 length is 14 residues. Per the germline V gene, CDR1 is SGHAT and CDR2 is FQNNGV. Between the trimmed V and J ends, which lost 5 bases and 0 bases, there was a span of 8 bases. CDR3 sequence (DNA): TGTGCCAGCAGCCTCTTGAGCTCTGGAAACACCATATATTTT. This encodes CASSLLSSGNTIYF.

This rearrangement joins TRBV7-3 to TRBJ2-1, with 7 bases matching TRBD2. V was clipped by 5 bases and J by 2 bases; unmatched bases: 9. Germline V gives CDR1 SGHTA, CDR2 FQGTGA. The CDR3 is 16 amino acids. The CDR3 is CASSPLAGVAYNEQFF. The CDR3 nucleotides read TGTGCCAGCAGCCCCCTCGCGGGAGTGGCCTACAATGAGCAGTTCTTC.

The V and J genes are TRBV5-4 and TRBJ2-5; 11 nucleotides match TRBD1. CDR3 length: 15 residues. Trimming cost V 5 bases and J 3 bases; bases outside gene matches: 6. In germline, CDR1 is SGHNT, CDR2 YYREEE (reference sequence). The CDR3 protein is CASSSGQGAKETQYF. CDR3 nucleotide sequence: TGTGCCAGCAGTTCAGGACAGGGGGCAAAAGAGACCCAGTACTTC.

The CDR3 bases are TGTGCCATCAGTGGCCGGGACAGAAGGTCGAAGGGCTACACCTTC. Amino acids: CAISGRDRRSKGYTF. The J gene is TRBJ1-2, the V gene TRBV10-3; 7 nucleotides align to TRBD1. This CDR3 region has 15 residues. CDR1 is ENHRY, CDR2 SYGVKD, per germline. V was clipped by 4 bases and J by 8 bases; unmatched bases: 13.

This clonotype was counted only a few times. The chain joins TRBV11-2 to TRBJ1-1; 7 nucleotides match TRBD1. Trimming cost V 3 bases and J 4 bases; bases outside gene matches: 5. Germline V gives CDR1 SGHAT, CDR2 FQNNGV. This CDR3 comprises 14 residues. CDR3 region: CASSFQGGSTEAFF. The CDR3 nucleotides read TGTGCCAGCAGCTTCCAGGGGGGAAGCACTGAAGCTTTCTTT.

This chain uses TRBV5-1 with TRBJ2-3; no definite D call. CDR1 SGHRS and CDR2 YFSETQ come from the germline V gene. V was cut by 7 bases and J by 3 bases, with 15 bases left in between. The CDR3 length is 14 residues. CDR3 DNA sequence: TGCGCCAGCTATGACACTGGCATAACAGATACGCAGTATTTT. Amino acids: CASYDTGITDTQYF. The variable domain in full, completed from reference TRBV5-1 and TRBJ2-3, reads KAGVTQTPRYLIKTRGQQVTLSCSPISGHRSVSWYQQTPGQGLQFLFEYFSETQRNKGNFPGRFSGRQFSNSRSEMNVSTLELGDSALYLCASYDTGITDTQYFGPGTRLTVL.

This rearrangement joins TRBV29-1 to TRBJ2-7; 10 bases match TRBD2. CDR3 length equals 15 residues. Trimming at V came to 6 bases and at J to 1 base, leaving 9 bases not matched to a gene. Germline-derived CDR1 and CDR2 are SQVTM and ANQGSEA. CDR3 bases: TGCAGCGTCCGAGAGGGTAGCGGGAGGTCCTACGAGCAGTACTTC. Its protein is CSVREGSGRSYEQYF.

The chain has TRBV10-3 and TRBJ1-2, with a tentative D call TRBD1 (6 bases). Germline V gene lookup returns CDR1 ENHRY and CDR2 SYGVKD. The CDR3 extends over 12 amino acids. Deletions cut 2 bases from V and 8 bases from J, with 9 bases between. CDR3 sequence (DNA): TGTGCCATCAGTGAGACCAGGGGCGGCTACACCTTC. The encoded protein is CAISETRGGYTF.

The sample holds many counts of this clonotype. Written as DNA, the CDR3 is TGTGCCAGCAGCCAAGATCCAACAGGGATAGATACGCAGTATTTT. Translation: CASSQDPTGIDTQYF. The chain combines TRBV4-2 with TRBJ2-3; TRBD1 is a possible D gene (6 bases). The ends were cut back, 0 bases at V and 5 bases at J, with 12 bases in the middle. The CDR3 consists of 15 residues. CDR1 and CDR2 (germline): LGHNA, YNFKEQ.

J is TRBJ1-2 and V is TRBV6-2 or TRBV6-3; unclear D gene. The CDR3 length is 13 residues. V dropped 6 bases and J dropped 5 bases, with 13 bases sitting between them. Germline CDR1 and CDR2: MNHEY and SVGEGT. In DNA, the CDR3 is TGTGCCAGCAGCCTGGTGGCGGTATATGGCTACACCTTC. Its protein is CASSLVAVYGYTF.

This clonotype was counted only a few times. The chain recombines TRBV6-1 with TRBJ2-1, with 9 bases that match TRBD2. The CDR3 sequence is 16 residues long. V was pared by 4 bases and J by 2 bases, with 6 bases of the junction left unmatched. CDR1 is MNHNS, CDR2 SASEGT, per germline. The CDR3 sequence: CASSGISGGTYNEQFF. The CDR3 DNA reads TGTGCCAGCAGTGGTATCAGCGGGGGGACCTACAATGAGCAGTTCTTC.